The 10 T cell receptor beta chains given below trace back to one sample, sequenced in a study of OX40 agonist ivuxolimab in advanced cancers. TCRdb's table, derived via immunoSEQ multiplex PCR, lists solely in-frame clones and lacks some. The sample yields some 150,000 clones, 90% seen once. The source material was CD4+ or CD8+ T cells sorted from blood, sampled in a trial of the OX40 agonist ivuxolimab. Receptor source: an adult with an advanced solid tumor such as melanoma, head and neck, liver or kidney cancer.

The V gene is TRBV27, the J gene TRBJ1-6; D uncertain. The germline V gene has CDR1 MNHEY and CDR2 SMNVEV (reference sequence). The CDR3 is 15 amino acids. V dropped 7 bases and J dropped 0 bases, with 10 bases sitting between them. DNA of the CDR3: TGTGCCAGCACCGAGGGCAGCTCCTATAATTCACCCCTCCACTTT. Its translation is CASTEGSSYNSPLHF.

The chain carries TRBV18 and TRBJ1-4; 9 nucleotides match TRBD1. CDR1 and CDR2 from the germline V gene are KGHSH and LQKENI. The J segment lost 7 bases and the V segment lost 3 bases, leaving 9 bases of the junction unmatched. The CDR3 has 16 residues. CDR3 in DNA: TGTGCCAGCTCACCGGAGGGACAGGGTAAAGGTGAAAAACTGTTTTTT. This codes for CASSPEGQGKGEKLFF.

The chain couples TRBV9 to TRBJ2-2; TRBD2 is a possible D gene (6 bases). Germline V gives CDR1 SGDLS, CDR2 YYNGEE. This CDR3 contains 18 residues. With 1 base removed from V and 1 base from J, the gap between germline ends came to 17 bases. CDR3 residues: CASSVNWRGRENTGELFF. CDR3 nucleotide sequence: TGTGCCAGCAGCGTAAATTGGAGGGGCAGGGAGAACACCGGGGAGCTGTTTTTT.

The genes are TRBV7-6 and TRBJ2-3; D is unresolved. There are 12 residues in the CDR3. Per the germline V gene, CDR1 is SGHVS and CDR2 is FNYEAQ. Trimming shortened V by 8 bases and J by 6 bases, and 12 bases separated the two germline ends. Written as DNA, the CDR3 is TGTGCCAGCTCCCCTAGGGCCGATACGCAGTATTTT. Its translation is CASSPRADTQYF. Full variable domain (outside the CDR3, taken from reference TRBV7-6 and TRBJ2-3): GAGVSQSPRYKVTKRGQDVALRCDPISGHVSLYWYRQALGQGPEFLTYFNYEAQQDKSGLPNDRFSAERPEGSISTLTIQRTEQRDSAMYRCASSPRADTQYFGPGTRLTVL.

The table lists this clone with a few counts. This chain links TRBV28 with TRBJ1-1, with D maybe TRBD1 (6 bases). The CDR3 runs to 14 residues. V gave up 2 bases and J gave up 2 bases, with 9 bases separating them. Germline CDR1 and CDR2: MDHEN and SYDVKM. In nucleotides, the CDR3 is TGTGCCAGCAGTTTAGGGGACATCAACACTGAAGCTTTCTTT. Translating it yields CASSLGDINTEAFF.

V usage is TRBV27 and J usage is TRBJ2-3, with no clear D. CDR1 MNHEY and CDR2 SMNVEV come from the germline V gene (reference sequence). The CDR3 runs 14 residues. Trimming pared 0 bases from V and 2 bases from J, leaving 6 bases between. The CDR3 region is CASSLSGTTDTQYF. The CDR3 DNA follows: TGTGCCAGCAGTTTATCCGGAACCACAGATACGCAGTATTTT.

With regard to this clone: The conserved phenylalanine or tryptophan is not found at the CDR3 terminus, so this likely reflects a read error. The DNA is omitted, as the CDR3 cannot be located on it reliably, and the CDR3 follows TCRdb's listing. The chain is built from TRBV28 and TRBJ2-7; the DNA was not compared with TRBD1, the D call given in the table. Germline-derived CDR1 and CDR2 are MDHEN and SYDVKM. Including both end residues, the CDR3 is 11 amino acids long. CDR3 amino acids: CASSAAGTAII.

This clone was seen a few times. The chain recombines TRBV19 with TRBJ1-1; D call uncertain. The ends were cut back, 2 bases at V and 2 bases at J, with 15 bases in the middle. Germline assignment: CDR1 LNHDA and CDR2 SQIVND (reference sequence). This CDR3 spans 16 amino acids. As DNA, the CDR3 is TGTGCCAGTAGTATATACCCCCGGGGTGGAAACACTGAAGCTTTCTTT. Its protein product is CASSIYPRGGNTEAFF.

In its sample, this clone was seen once. The chain has TRBV6-5 and TRBJ1-2; a weak D match, TRBD1 (6 bases). V gave up 9 bases and J gave up 2 bases, with 16 bases separating them. The CDR3 consists of 14 residues. CDR1 is MNHEY and CDR2 is SVGAGI in the germline V gene. This CDR3 is CASSGAQGNYGYTF. The CDR3 DNA sequence: TGTGCCAGTTCCGGGGCCCAGGGGAACTATGGCTACACCTTC.

J is TRBJ1-1 and V is TRBV28, with unresolved D. The CDR3 sequence is 14 residues long. The V end lost 6 bases, the J end lost 3 bases, and 14 bases lay between the germline ends. Germline CDR1 and CDR2: MDHEN and SYDVKM. DNA of the CDR3: TGTGCCAGCAGCCTCGAGAGGGCGGACACTGAAGCTTTCTTT. Translated, it gives CASSLERADTEAFF.